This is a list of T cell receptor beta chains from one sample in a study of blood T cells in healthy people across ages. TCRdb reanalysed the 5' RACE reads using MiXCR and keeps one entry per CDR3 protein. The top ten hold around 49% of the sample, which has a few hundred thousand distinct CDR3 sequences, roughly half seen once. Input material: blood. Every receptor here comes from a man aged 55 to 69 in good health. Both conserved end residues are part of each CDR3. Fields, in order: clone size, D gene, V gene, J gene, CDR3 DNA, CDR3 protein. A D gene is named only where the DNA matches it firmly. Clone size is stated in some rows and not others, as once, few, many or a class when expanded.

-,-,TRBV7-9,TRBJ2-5,TGTGCCAGCAGCACAAGGTCGCAAGAGACCCAGTACTTC,CASSTRSQETQYF
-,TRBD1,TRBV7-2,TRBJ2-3,TGTGCCAGCAGCTTACAGGGACAGGGGGGCACAGATACGCAGTATTTT,CASSLQGQGGTDTQYF
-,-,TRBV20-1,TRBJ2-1,TGCAGTGCATATAGCGTAAGCTCCTACAATGAGCAGTTCTTC,CSAYSVSSYNEQFF
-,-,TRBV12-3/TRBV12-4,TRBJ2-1,TGTGCCAGCAGTCTCGCAGGGGCGCGGTTCTTC,CASSLAGARFF
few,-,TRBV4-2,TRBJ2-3,TGTGCCAGCAGCCAAGATTCTGCCCAAGATACGCAGTATTTT,CASSQDSAQDTQYF
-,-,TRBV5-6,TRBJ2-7,TGTGCCAGCAGCGTGGGAGGGGGCAAACACTACGAGCAGTACTTC,CASSVGGGKHYEQYF
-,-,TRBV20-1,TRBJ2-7,TGCAGTGCTCCTTCCGGGGTTTCCTACGAGCAGTACTTC,CSAPSGVSYEQYF
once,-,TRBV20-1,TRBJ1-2,TGCAGTGCTAGAGATGAAAGGGGGGCGAAAGGCTACACCTTC,CSARDERGAKGYTF
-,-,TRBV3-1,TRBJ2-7,TGTGCCAGCAGTTCCGCCGGGATAGGGAAACCCGAGCAGTACTTC,CASSSAGIGKPEQYF
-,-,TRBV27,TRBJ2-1,TGTGCCAGCAGTCCCGACCTAGGGGGGGCGGTGTACAATGAGCAGTTCTTC,CASSPDLGGAVYNEQFF
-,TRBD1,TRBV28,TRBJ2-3,TGTGCCAGCACCCGACAGGGGAACACAGATACGCAGTATTTT,CASTRQGNTDTQYF
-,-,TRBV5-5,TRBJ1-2,TGTGCCAGCGGGGGGACCGGACAGCTCTATGGCTACACCTTC,CASGGTGQLYGYTF
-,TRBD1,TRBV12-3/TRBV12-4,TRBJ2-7,TGTGCCAGCAGCCTGGGACAGGGGGTTTCCTACGAGCAGTACTTC,CASSLGQGVSYEQYF
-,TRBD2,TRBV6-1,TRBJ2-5,TGTGCCAGCAGGGGGACTAGCGGGGCCCAAGAGACCCAGTACTTC,CASRGTSGAQETQYF
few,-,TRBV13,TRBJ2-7,TGTGCCAGCAGCTCGCTCCGGGCCGATAGCGCGAGGGGGTCCTACGAGCAGTACTTC,CASSSLRADSARGSYEQYF
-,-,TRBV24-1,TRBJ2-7,TGTGCCACCAGTGTTCCGGAGCAGTACTTC,CATSVPEQYF
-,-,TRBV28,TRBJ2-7,TGTGCCAGCAAGGTACTGGGCGACGAGCAGTACTTC,CASKVLGDEQYF
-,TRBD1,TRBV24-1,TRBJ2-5,TGTGCCACCAGTGACTTACTGACAGGGGAGACCCAGTACTTC,CATSDLLTGETQYF
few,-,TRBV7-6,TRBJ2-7,TGTGCCAGCAGCGAGTCCAGGGCCACCTACGAGCAGTACTTC,CASSESRATYEQYF
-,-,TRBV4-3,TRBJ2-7,TGCGCCAGCAGCCAAGATACCAGCGGCTACGAGCAGTACTTC,CASSQDTSGYEQYF
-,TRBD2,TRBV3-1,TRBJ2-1,TGTGCCAGCAGCCAACTCCGGCGGGGGGATTGGGATGAGCAGTTCTTC,CASSQLRRGDWDEQFF
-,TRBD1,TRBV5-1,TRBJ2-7,TGCGCCAGCAGCGCGGACAGGGGGCGGAATGAGCAGTACTTC,CASSADRGRNEQYF
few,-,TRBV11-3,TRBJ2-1,TGTGCCAGCAGGGGACACGGTCGCGAGCAGTTCTTC,CASRGHGREQFF
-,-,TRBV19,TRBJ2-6,TGTGCCAGTAGAAACCCGGGAGCCGCTGGGGCCAACGTCCTGACTTTC,CASRNPGAAGANVLTF
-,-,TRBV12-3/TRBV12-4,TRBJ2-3,TGTGCCAGCAGTTTCTACGGAGGAACGTCAGGAGATACGGAGTATTTT,CASSFYGGTSGDTEYF
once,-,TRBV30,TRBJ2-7,TGTGCCTGGAGTATACAGGGCTACGAGCAGTACTTC,CAWSIQGYEQYF
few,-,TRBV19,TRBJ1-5,TGTGCCAGTAGTATCATGGGGAATAGCAATCAGCCCCAGCATTTT,CASSIMGNSNQPQHF
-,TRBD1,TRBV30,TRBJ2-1,TGTGCCTGGAGTAGACAGGGGAGTCAAGAGACCCAGTTCTTC,CAWSRQGSQETQFF
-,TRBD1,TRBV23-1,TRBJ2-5,TGCGCCAGCGCACACAGGGGGCTTGGAGAGACCCAGTACTTC,CASAHRGLGETQYF
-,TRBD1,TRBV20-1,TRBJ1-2,TGCAGTGCTAGAAGGACAGGCGGCGGCTACACCTTC,CSARRTGGGYTF
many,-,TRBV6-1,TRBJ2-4,TGTGCCAGCAGTGAAGGGAGACAAAACATTCAGTACTTC,CASSEGRQNIQYF
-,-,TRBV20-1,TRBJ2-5,TGCAGTGCTAGCCCCATAGGTTTTAGGGAGACCCAGTACTTC,CSASPIGFRETQYF
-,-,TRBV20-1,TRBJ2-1,TGCAGTGCTCGCAAAGACAGGTACAATGGGCAGTTCTTC,CSARKDRYNGQFF
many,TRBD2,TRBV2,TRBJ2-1,TGTGCCAGCAGGTACACTAGCGGGATGATGAATGAGCAGTTCTTC,CASRYTSGMMNEQFF
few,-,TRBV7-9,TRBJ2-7,TGTGCCAGCAGCCACCAAGGGGGGGGGTCCTACGAGCAGTACTTC,CASSHQGGGSYEQYF
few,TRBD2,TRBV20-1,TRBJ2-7,TGCAGTGCTACGAGGACTAGGCCACCCAATGAGCAGTACTTC,CSATRTRPPNEQYF
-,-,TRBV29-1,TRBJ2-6,TGCAGCGTTGAGTCGGGGTCTGGGGCCAACGTCCTGACTTTC,CSVESGSGANVLTF
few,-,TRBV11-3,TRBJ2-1,TGTGCCAGCAGCTTTGACGCGGGCTACAATGAGCAGTTCTTC,CASSFDAGYNEQFF
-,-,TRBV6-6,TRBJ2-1,TGTGCCAGCAGCGCCGGGGGCGGAGGCAATGAGCAGTTCTTC,CASSAGGGGNEQFF
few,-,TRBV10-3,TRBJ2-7,TGTGCCATCAGTGAGAACGCCTACGAGCAGTACTTC,CAISENAYEQYF
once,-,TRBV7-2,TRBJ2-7,TGTGCCAGCAGCTTAGAGAGGGGGGGATACAATGAGCAGTACTTC,CASSLERGGYNEQYF
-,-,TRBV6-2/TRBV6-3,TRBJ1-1,TGTGCCAGCAGTTACCCTACCGGATCGACGGACACTGAAGCTTTCTTT,CASSYPTGSTDTEAFF
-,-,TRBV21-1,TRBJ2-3,TGTGCCAGCAGCGCCGATAGGACCGGTACGCAGTATTTT,CASSADRTGTQYF
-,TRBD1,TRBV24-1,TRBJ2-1,TGTGCCACCAGTGATCCAACAGGGGAAGCCTACAATGAGCAGTTCTTC,CATSDPTGEAYNEQFF
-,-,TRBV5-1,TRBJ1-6,TGCGCCAGCAGCTTGGAGGGACAAGGTTCACCCCTCCACTTT,CASSLEGQGSPLHF